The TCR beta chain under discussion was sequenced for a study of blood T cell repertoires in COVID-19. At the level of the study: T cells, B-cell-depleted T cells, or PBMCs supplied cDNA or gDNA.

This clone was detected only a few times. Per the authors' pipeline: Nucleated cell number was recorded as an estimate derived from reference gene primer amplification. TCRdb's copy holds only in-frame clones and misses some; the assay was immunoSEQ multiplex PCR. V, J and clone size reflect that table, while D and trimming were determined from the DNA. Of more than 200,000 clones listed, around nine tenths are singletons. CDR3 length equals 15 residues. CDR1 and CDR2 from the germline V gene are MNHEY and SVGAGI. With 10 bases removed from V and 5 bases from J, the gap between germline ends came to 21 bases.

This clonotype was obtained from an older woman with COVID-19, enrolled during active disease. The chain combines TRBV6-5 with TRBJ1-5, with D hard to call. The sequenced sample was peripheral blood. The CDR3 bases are TGTGCCACCGCCCTTGGGTTGGAGGTGCATCAGCCCCAGCATTTT. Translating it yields CATALGLEVHQPQHF.